What follows are 25 T cell receptor beta chains derived from one specimen sequenced in a study of shared clonotypes between healthy human individuals. Libraries were prepared by immunoSEQ multiplex PCR; TCRdb keeps only in-frame clonotypes and omits some of them. This table holds more than 900,000 clones, around 78% found once. Source material: memory CD4+ T cells from PBMCs. Regarding subset: CD45RA-negative fraction. The receptors here all came from a man aged 18-30 years in good health. Some clones in this sample may be carry-over from other donors' samples.

The rearrangement joins TRBV29-1 to TRBJ2-5, with a weak D call TRBD1 (6 bases). From germline, CDR1 is SQVTM and CDR2 ANQGSEA. Deletions cut 8 bases from V and 4 bases from J, with 17 bases between. This CDR3 spans 13 amino acids. CDR3 residues: CSTLNRVPETQYF. The CDR3 nucleotides are TGCAGCACCCTCAACAGGGTACCAGAGACCCAGTACTTC.

This chain connects TRBV4-2 to TRBJ1-5; tentatively, D is TRBD1 (5 bases). Trimming left V 4 bases short and J 4 bases short, with 11 bases between. The CDR3 is 14 amino acids. Germline assignment: CDR1 LGHNA and CDR2 YNFKEQ. The CDR3 sequence is CASSLGRGNQPQHF. The CDR3 DNA reads as TGTGCCAGCAGCCTGGGACGGGGAAATCAGCCCCAGCATTTT.

This chain uses TRBV29-1 with TRBJ2-1, with D perhaps matching TRBD1 (6 bases). The CDR3 totals 15 residues. V was clipped by 7 bases and J by 0 bases, with 16 bases between them. In germline, CDR1 is SQVTM, CDR2 ANQGSEA. The CDR3 protein is CSAGAGQRSYNEQFF. The CDR3 nucleotides are TGCAGCGCCGGTGCAGGACAGCGCTCCTACAATGAGCAGTTCTTC.

The chain has TRBV7-8 and TRBJ2-2; D assignment may be TRBD1 or TRBD2 (5 bases each). This CDR3 comprises 13 residues. Trimming removed 5 bases from V and 5 bases from J, with 9 bases in between. Germline V gene lookup returns CDR1 SGHVS and CDR2 FQNEAQ. CDR3 region: CASSLRETGELFF. The CDR3 DNA reads TGTGCCAGCAGCCTCAGGGAGACCGGGGAGCTGTTTTTT.

This clone was seen once. CDR3 residues: CASSQRLGSYNEQFF. CDR3 bases: TGTGCCAGCAGCCAAAGGTTAGGTTCCTACAATGAGCAGTTCTTC. The rearrangement uses TRBV14 and TRBJ2-1; D not resolved. Trimming left V 2 bases short and J 1 base short, with 9 bases between. Germline CDR1 is SGHDN and CDR2 is FVKESK. The CDR3 sequence is 15 residues long.

J is TRBJ2-7 and V is TRBV28; the D gene is possibly TRBD1 (7 bases). V was shortened by 7 bases and J by 9 bases, with 16 bases between the two germline ends. The CDR3 extends over 12 amino acids. CDR1 and CDR2 (germline): MDHEN, SYDVKM. DNA for the CDR3: TGTGCCAGCACAGGGGGGACGGGCGGGCAGTACTTC. This sequence encodes CASTGGTGGQYF.

On this clone: At one end the junction does not follow the germline gene, possibly because of a read error. The rearrangement uses TRBV30 and TRBJ2-6; D is tentatively TRBD1 or TRBD2 (5 bases each). CDR3 size: 14 residues. CDR1 GTSNPN and CDR2 SVGIG come from the germline V gene (reference sequence). The CDR3 here is CAWRAGSGANVPTF. CDR3 coding DNA: TGTGCCTGGAGGGCGGGCTCTGGGGCCAACGTCCCGACTTTC.

Turning to this clone: Other DNA variants within this sample encode the same CDR3. The chain joins TRBV30 to TRBJ1-5, with TRBD1 identical over 7 bases. This CDR3 comprises 13 residues. J gave up 5 bases and V 2 bases, and 3 bases lay outside the gene matches. Germline CDR1 reads GTSNPN; CDR2 reads SVGIG (reference sequence). CDR3 loop: CAWSQGGDQPQHF. CDR3 nucleotides: TGTGCCTGGAGTCAGGGGGGAGATCAGCCCCAGCATTTT.

This chain joins TRBV28 and TRBJ2-5; tentative D call: TRBD2 (6 bases). CDR3 size: 14 residues. CDR1 is MDHEN, CDR2 SYDVKM, per germline. Trimming took 6 bases from V and 2 from J, leaving 13 bases between them. The CDR3 DNA reads TGTGCCAGCAGCCGGGGGATAACGCAAGAGACCCAGTACTTC. It specifies CASSRGITQETQYF.

With regard to this clone: Other nucleotide sequences from this sample produce the same CDR3. The rearrangement links TRBV7-2 to TRBJ1-5, with D perhaps matching TRBD1 (6 bases). The CDR3 consists of 12 residues. V lost 5 bases, J lost 7 bases, and 9 bases lay in between. Germline CDR1 reads SGHTA; CDR2 reads FQGNSA. The CDR3 loop is CASSLGGQPQHF. The CDR3 DNA follows: TGTGCCAGCAGCCTGGGGGGCCAGCCCCAGCATTTT.

A note on this clone: A read error likely explains this, since a far larger clone differs by one base. The rearrangement uses TRBV11-2 and TRBJ2-3; unclear D gene. Per germline, CDR1 SGHAT and CDR2 FQNNGV. The CDR3 loop spans 11 amino acids. Trimming took off 5 bases at V and 2 bases at J, with 2 bases between the two ends. This CDR3 reads CASSPTDTQYF. The CDR3 DNA reads as TGTGCCAGCAGCCCCACAGATACGCAGTATTTT.

The chain's CDR3 is CATSREGGRTDTQYF. In nucleotides, the CDR3 is TGTGCCACCAGCAGAGAGGGAGGGCGCACAGATACGCAGTATTTT. The V and J genes are TRBV15 and TRBJ2-3; 7 nucleotides agree with TRBD2. Looked up from germline, CDR1 is LNHNV and CDR2 is YYDKDF (reference sequence). CDR3 length equals 15 residues. With V trimmed by 0 bases and J by 1 base, 1 base remained unmatched.

The V gene is TRBV5-1, the J gene TRBJ2-6; TRBD1 matches 10 bases. The CDR3 sequence is 17 residues long. V lost 0 bases to trimming and J lost 2 bases; unmatched junction nucleotides: 2. The germline V gene encodes CDR1 SGHRS and CDR2 YFSETQ. The CDR3 DNA reads as TGCGCCAGCAGCTTGGGACAGGGGGCTACTGGGGCCAACGTCCTGACTTTC. Translating gives CASSLGQGATGANVLTF.

This clone was counted a few times. V gene TRBV9 combines with J gene TRBJ2-1, with 7 nucleotides matching TRBD1. Germline V gives CDR1 SGDLS, CDR2 YYNGEE. The V segment lost 0 bases and the J segment 5 bases; nucleotides outside the gene matches: 5. This CDR3 comprises 15 residues. The CDR3 protein is CASSVAGQSNNEQFF. DNA for the CDR3: TGTGCCAGCAGCGTAGCGGGACAGTCTAACAATGAGCAGTTCTTC.

On this clone: Other DNA sequences in the same sample also yield this CDR3. V gene TRBV5-6 combines with J gene TRBJ1-3; D remains unclear. Germline V lookup: CDR1 SGHDT, CDR2 YYEEEE. Trimming removed 3 bases from V and 0 bases from J, with 7 bases in between. The CDR3 runs to 14 residues. The CDR3 bases are TGTGCCAGCAGCTCACGGAGCTCTGGAAACACCATATATTTT. Protein product: CASSSRSSGNTIYF.

This clone was counted a single time. This chain uses TRBV4-2 with TRBJ2-3; TRBD2 matches 7 bases. Losses at the gene ends were 3 bases for V and 5 bases for J; bases not matched to a gene: 11. Germline CDR1 reads LGHNA; CDR2 reads YNFKEQ. CDR3 length: 16 residues. CDR3 loop: CASSQIWREKGDTQYF. The CDR3 nucleotides read TGTGCCAGCAGCCAGATATGGCGGGAGAAAGGAGATACGCAGTATTTT.

In nucleotides, the CDR3 is TGTGCCAGCAGCTCCTCCCCCACCGGGGAGCTGTTTTTT. It encodes CASSSSPTGELFF. The chain is built from TRBV13 and TRBJ2-2, with no clear D. This CDR3 has 13 residues. V was pared by 4 bases and J by 4 bases, with 7 bases between. CDR1 and CDR2 (germline): PRHDT, FYEKMQ (reference sequence).

This rearrangement joins TRBV30 to TRBJ2-7; D might be TRBD1 or TRBD2, each matching 5 bases. Looked up from germline, CDR1 is GTSNPN and CDR2 is SVGIG (reference sequence). The V end lost 7 bases, the J end lost 4 bases, and 17 bases lay between the germline ends. The CDR3 length is 13 residues. As DNA, the CDR3 is TGTGCCTCCGGGCCCCCGGGGCGGTACGAGCAGTACTTC. The encoded protein is CASGPPGRYEQYF.

Here the CDR3 reads CASSQVGGGARLDEQYF. CDR3 bases: TGTGCCAGCAGCCAAGTAGGCGGGGGGGCTCGACTGGACGAGCAGTACTTC. The chain has TRBV14 and TRBJ2-7; 9 bases align to TRBD2. V lost 1 base and J lost 5; bases outside the gene matches: 12. CDR3 length equals 17 residues. CDR1 and CDR2 (germline): SGHDN, FVKESK.

This rearrangement joins TRBV6-5 to TRBJ2-5, with 10 bases aligning to TRBD1. Germline V gene data show CDR1 as MNHEY and CDR2 as SVGAGI. With V trimmed by 10 bases and J by 7 bases, 6 bases remained unmatched. The CDR3 sequence is 12 residues long. CDR3 in amino acids: CATRQGAGTQYF. The CDR3 region has the DNA TGTGCCACGCGACAGGGGGCGGGGACCCAGTACTTC.

This chain links TRBV11-1 with TRBJ2-7; D is tentatively TRBD1 or TRBD2 (5 bases each). The germline V gene has CDR1 SGHAT and CDR2 FQDESV (reference sequence). The CDR3 sequence is 16 residues long. V was cut by 0 bases and J by 0 bases, with 12 bases left in between. This CDR3 reads CASSLALGVSSYEQYF. The CDR3 bases are TGTGCCAGCAGCTTAGCATTGGGGGTGAGCTCCTACGAGCAGTACTTC.

The chain employs TRBV7-3 and TRBJ2-3, with TRBD1 matching over 7 bases. With 4 bases clipped from V and 2 bases from J, the junction kept 3 bases outside the gene matches. CDR1 SGHTA and CDR2 FQGTGA come from the germline V gene. The CDR3 spans 14 residues. CDR3 sequence reads: CASSSGQTTDTQYF. Here the CDR3 DNA reads TGTGCCAGCAGCTCGGGACAGACCACAGATACGCAGTATTTT.

This clone has more than one count but fewer than ten. Distinct nucleotide sequences in the sample also encode this CDR3. This chain joins TRBV28 and TRBJ2-3; 10 bases are shared with TRBD2. In germline, CDR1 is MDHEN, CDR2 SYDVKM. V shed 5 bases and J 1 base; nucleotides not matched to a gene: 6. The CDR3 is 16 residues long. CDR3 loop: CASSLDLAGGTDTQYF. The CDR3 nucleotides read TGTGCCAGCAGTCTCGACCTAGCGGGGGGCACAGATACGCAGTATTTT.

J is TRBJ2-7 and V is TRBV7-9; 8 nucleotides match TRBD2. The CDR3 totals 15 residues. The V segment lost 3 bases and the J segment 2 bases; nucleotides outside the gene matches: 6. Germline V CDR1 and CDR2: SEHNR, FQNEAQ (reference sequence). CDR3 coding DNA: TGTGCCAGCAGCTTCGGCGGGAGGTTAACCTACGAGCAGTACTTC. It encodes CASSFGGRLTYEQYF.

This clone has a count of ten or more. The gene calls are TRBV5-1 and TRBJ2-1; 9 bases map to TRBD2. The J segment lost 4 bases and the V segment lost 0 bases, leaving 11 bases of the junction unmatched. The CDR3 totals 18 residues. CDR1 and CDR2 (germline): SGHRS, YFSETQ. The CDR3, as DNA: TGCGCCAGCAGCTTGGGTAGCGGGAGATCCGGAACATACAATGAGCAGTTCTTC. Translated: CASSLGSGRSGTYNEQFF.